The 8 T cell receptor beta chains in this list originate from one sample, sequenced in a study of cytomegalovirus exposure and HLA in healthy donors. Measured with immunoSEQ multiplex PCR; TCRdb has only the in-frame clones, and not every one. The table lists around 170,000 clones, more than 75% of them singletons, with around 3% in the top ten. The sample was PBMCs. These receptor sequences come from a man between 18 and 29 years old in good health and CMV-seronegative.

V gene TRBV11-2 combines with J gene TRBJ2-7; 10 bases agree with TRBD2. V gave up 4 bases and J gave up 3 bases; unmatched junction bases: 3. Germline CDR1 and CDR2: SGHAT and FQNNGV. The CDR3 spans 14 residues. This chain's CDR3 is CASSSGLAFYEQYF. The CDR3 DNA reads TGTGCCAGCAGCTCGGGACTAGCGTTCTACGAGCAGTACTTC.

DNA for the CDR3: TGCGCCAGCAGCTTGGCGCTAGCGGGGGGGCCGGACATTCAGTACTTC. It translates to CASSLALAGGPDIQYF. V gene TRBV5-1 combines with J gene TRBJ2-4; TRBD2 agrees at 12 bases. From germline, CDR1 is SGHRS and CDR2 YFSETQ. J was trimmed by 8 bases and V by 0 bases; bases with no gene match: 6. This CDR3 spans 16 amino acids.

CDR3 amino acids: CASRYRGSYGYTF. The CDR3 DNA is TGTGCCAGCCGCTACAGGGGAAGCTATGGCTACACCTTC. V usage is TRBV6-1 and J usage is TRBJ1-2, with TRBD1 matching 7 bases. CDR1 and CDR2 (germline): MNHNS, SASEGT. V lost 8 bases to trimming and J lost 4 bases; unmatched junction nucleotides: 7. CDR3 size: 13 residues.

The chain's CDR3 is CASSQHYRTGGNQPQHF. CDR3 DNA: TGCGCCAGCAGCCAGCACTACCGGACAGGGGGCAATCAGCCCCAGCATTTT. V usage is TRBV5-1 and J usage is TRBJ1-5, with 9 nucleotides matching TRBD1. V dropped 4 bases and J dropped 2; count of bases not matched to a gene: 10. Germline CDR1 SGHRS, CDR2 YFSETQ. This CDR3 has 17 residues.

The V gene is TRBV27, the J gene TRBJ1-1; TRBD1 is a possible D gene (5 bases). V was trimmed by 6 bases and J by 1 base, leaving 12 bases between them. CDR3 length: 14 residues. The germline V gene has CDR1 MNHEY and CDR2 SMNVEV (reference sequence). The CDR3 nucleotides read TGTGCCAGCAGACAATACCAGGGGAACACTGAAGCTTTCTTT. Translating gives CASRQYQGNTEAFF.

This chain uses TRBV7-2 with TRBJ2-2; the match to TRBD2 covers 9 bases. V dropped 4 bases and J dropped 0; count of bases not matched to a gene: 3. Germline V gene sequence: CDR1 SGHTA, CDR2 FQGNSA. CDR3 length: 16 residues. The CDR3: CASSSLAGPNTGELFF. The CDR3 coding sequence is TGTGCCAGCAGCTCGCTAGCGGGACCGAACACCGGGGAGCTGTTTTTT.

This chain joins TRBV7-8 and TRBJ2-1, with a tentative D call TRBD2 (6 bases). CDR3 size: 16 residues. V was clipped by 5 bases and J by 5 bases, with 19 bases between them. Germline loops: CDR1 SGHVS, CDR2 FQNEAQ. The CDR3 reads CASSLKPGLENNEQFF. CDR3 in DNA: TGTGCCAGCAGCCTAAAACCGGGACTGGAAAACAATGAGCAGTTCTTC.

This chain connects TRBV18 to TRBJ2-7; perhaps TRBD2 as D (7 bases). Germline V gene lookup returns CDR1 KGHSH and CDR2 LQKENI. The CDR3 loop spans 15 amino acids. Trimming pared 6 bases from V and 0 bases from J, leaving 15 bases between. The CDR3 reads CASSHLADSSYEQYF. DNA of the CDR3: TGTGCCAGCTCCCATCTAGCGGACAGCTCCTACGAGCAGTACTTC.